One sample yielded the 22 T cell receptor beta chains listed below, sequenced in a study of blood T cells in healthy people across ages. Using a J-beta primer mix together with a sample-barcoded 5' primer, a second PCR was run for roughly 6 to 11 cycles. TCRdb called the 5' RACE reads again in MiXCR, with one record for every CDR3 protein. The profile shows over a million distinct CDR3 sequences, about 40% of them singletons. Sequencing was performed on blood. Receptors originate from a woman aged 18-29 years in good health.

The rearrangement joins TRBV2 to TRBJ2-3, with TRBD2 identical over 8 bases. The CDR3 spans 16 residues. Germline loops: CDR1 SNHLY, CDR2 FYNNEI. Germline trimming cut 8 bases from V and 0 bases from J; bases unmatched to any gene: 10. The CDR3 reads CASGPERGSSTDTQYF. Here the CDR3 DNA reads TGTGCCAGCGGTCCAGAGCGGGGGAGTAGCACAGATACGCAGTATTTT.

This chain connects TRBV3-1 to TRBJ2-5, with TRBD2 matching over 8 bases. CDR1 is LGHDT and CDR2 is YNNKEL in the germline V gene (reference sequence). The CDR3 has 15 amino acids. V gave up 1 base and J gave up 2 bases; unmatched junction bases: 3. The DNA for the CDR3 is TGTGCCAGCAGCCAAGTTTTAGCGGGACAAGAGACCCAGTACTTC. Its protein product is CASSQVLAGQETQYF.

Note on this clonotype: At one end the junction does not follow the germline gene, possibly because of a read error. The chain links TRBV2 to TRBJ1-4; D unclear. CDR1 and CDR2 (germline): SNHLY, FYNNEI. The CDR3 totals 13 residues. CDR3 nucleotides: TGTGCCAGCAGTGGGGAGGCTAATGAAAAACCGTTTTTT. This translates into CASSGEANEKPFF.

This clonotype showed up just a few times. The chain combines TRBV11-1 with TRBJ2-2, with 11 bases that match TRBD2. The CDR3 length is 16 residues. Trimming removed 5 bases from V and 4 bases from J; junction bases left unmatched: 6. Germline CDR1 and CDR2: SGHAT and FQDESV (reference sequence). DNA of the CDR3: TGTGCCAGCAGCCCCCCCGGGACTAGCGGCACCGGGGAGCTGTTTTTT. This encodes CASSPPGTSGTGELFF. Complete variable domain (other parts from reference TRBV11-1 and TRBJ2-2): EAEVAQSPRYKITEKSQAVAFWCDPISGHATLYWYRQILGQGPELLVQFQDESVVDDSQLPKDRFSAERLKGVDSTLKIQPAELGDSAMYLCASSPPGTSGTGELFFGEGSRLTVL.

This clonotype has a single count. Possible read error: a much larger clone is one base away. This chain uses TRBV15 with TRBJ2-1; possibly TRBD2 for D (6 bases). The CDR3 is made up of 11 amino acids. Germline CDR1 is LNHNV and CDR2 is YYDKDF (reference sequence). V lost 4 bases to trimming and J lost 13 bases, with 11 bases between them. Here the CDR3 reads CATSNRETQFF. The CDR3 DNA reads TGTGCCACCAGCAATCGGGAGACCCAGTTCTTC.

The table lists this clonotype with many counts. This sequence joins TRBV7-9 and TRBJ2-7; tentatively, D is TRBD2 (6 bases). There are 14 residues in the CDR3. V shed 5 bases and J shed 2 bases, with 13 bases lying between them. CDR1 is SEHNR and CDR2 is FQNEAQ in the germline V gene (reference sequence). CDR3 protein: CASSTGTPPYEQYF. For the CDR3, the DNA is TGTGCCAGCAGCACCGGGACTCCGCCCTACGAGCAGTACTTC.

In nucleotides, the CDR3 is TGCAGCGTTGTCCTGAGCTCCTACGAGCAGTACTTC. It codes for CSVVLSSYEQYF. The gene calls are TRBV29-1 and TRBJ2-7; D unclear. The V and J ends lost 4 bases and 0 bases respectively, with 7 bases between them. Per the germline V gene, CDR1 is SQVTM and CDR2 is ANQGSEA. This CDR3 is built from 12 residues.

J is TRBJ2-5 and V is TRBV4-1; D is uncertain. The length of the CDR3 is 13 residues. V lost 6 bases to trimming and J lost 2 bases, with 10 bases between them. Germline V gene data show CDR1 as MGHRA and CDR2 as YSYEKL. CDR3 sequence reads: CASSPANQETQYF. The CDR3 DNA reads TGCGCCAGCAGTCCGGCAAATCAAGAGACCCAGTACTTC.

This clonotype was seen many times. The gene calls are TRBV27 and TRBJ1-2, with D hard to call. The CDR3 totals 13 residues. The germline CDR1 and CDR2 sequences are MNHEY and SMNVEV (reference sequence). Trimming removed 6 bases at V and 5 bases at J, with 13 bases between. CDR3 DNA sequence: TGTGCCAGCAGCTCGGGAGGACCTTATGGCTACACCTTC. It yields the protein CASSSGGPYGYTF.

J is TRBJ2-7 and V is TRBV28; 8 positions match TRBD1. Germline V gene sequence: CDR1 MDHEN, CDR2 SYDVKM. This CDR3 has 17 amino acids. With V trimmed by 6 bases and J by 0 bases, 13 bases remained unmatched. CDR3: CASRPRDRPVASYEQYF. The CDR3 bases are TGTGCCAGCAGACCCCGGGACAGGCCCGTGGCCTCCTACGAGCAGTACTTC.

Here the CDR3 DNA reads TGTGCCAGCAGGAGATCAGGGGAGGAGACCCAGTACTTC. Residues: CASRRSGEETQYF. The chain has TRBV6-1 and TRBJ2-5; D is perhaps TRBD1 (6 bases). Trimming left V 6 bases short and J 5 bases short, with 13 bases between. The CDR3 is 13 amino acids. Germline CDR1 is MNHNS and CDR2 is SASEGT.

The chain combines TRBV7-6 with TRBJ1-5; D possibly corresponds to TRBD1 (6 bases). The germline V and J ends were trimmed by 5 bases and 0 bases, with 14 bases remaining between them. Germline CDR1 reads SGHVS; CDR2 reads FNYEAQ. The length of the CDR3 is 16 residues. CDR3 nucleotide sequence: TGTGCCAGCAGCCCTGGGGGGACATTTAGCAATCAGCCCCAGCATTTT. Translating it yields CASSPGGTFSNQPQHF.

The V call is TRBV13, the J call TRBJ2-2; possible D gene TRBD1, 6 bases. The CDR3 length is 15 residues. The germline CDR1 and CDR2 sequences are PRHDT and FYEKMQ (reference sequence). The V and J ends lost 4 bases and 1 base respectively, with 10 bases between them. CDR3 in DNA: TGTGCCAGCAGCTCCTGGGACAAGAACACCGGGGAGCTGTTTTTT. This gives the protein CASSSWDKNTGELFF.

The chain joins TRBV4-1 to TRBJ1-6, with D tentatively TRBD1 (5 bases). V was cut by 1 base and J by 0 bases, with 16 bases left in between. The CDR3 runs to 19 residues. In germline, CDR1 is MGHRA, CDR2 YSYEKL. The DNA for the CDR3 is TGCGCCAGCAGCCAAGGGCGCGGGGGGGAGAGCTCCTATAATTCACCCCTCCACTTT. Residues: CASSQGRGGESSYNSPLHF.

The chain is built from TRBV2 and TRBJ1-5; D might be TRBD1 (5 bases). From germline, CDR1 is SNHLY and CDR2 FYNNEI. Between the trimmed V and J ends, which lost 7 bases and 5 bases, there was a span of 21 bases. The CDR3 totals 16 residues. In DNA form, the CDR3 reads TGTGCCAGCACGGGGTATGAGAAGGGGCGCGATCAGCCCCAGCATTTT. Amino acid sequence: CASTGYEKGRDQPQHF.

This clonotype was detected once. J is TRBJ2-7 and V is TRBV30, with D perhaps matching TRBD1 (6 bases). The germline V gene has CDR1 GTSNPN and CDR2 SVGIG (reference sequence). V was trimmed by 1 base and J by 5 bases, leaving 18 bases between them. The CDR3 sequence is 15 residues long. CDR3 in DNA: TGTGCCTGGAGTGCGCCCCTTACAGGGAGCCACGAGCAGTACTTC. Translated: CAWSAPLTGSHEQYF.

This clonotype occurred many times. CDR3 nucleotides: TGTGCCAGCAGTTTACGGGACGGCACAGATACGCAGTATTTT. Translating gives CASSLRDGTDTQYF. The V and J genes are TRBV28 and TRBJ2-3; D may correspond to TRBD1 or TRBD2 (5 bases each). V shed 2 bases and J shed 1 base, with 7 bases lying between them. Per the germline V gene, CDR1 is MDHEN and CDR2 is SYDVKM. The CDR3 spans 14 residues.

Points on this clonotype: A read error may account for a junction end that differs from germline. The chain joins TRBV6-1 to TRBJ2-1; TRBD2 matches at 10 bases. The CDR3 has 15 residues. The germline gives CDR1 MNHNS, CDR2 SASEGT. The CDR3: CVSKGGLAGVNEQFF. DNA for the CDR3: TGTGTCAGCAAGGGTGGCCTAGCGGGAGTAAATGAGCAGTTCTTC.

This clonotype is a singleton in its sample. The chain recombines TRBV2 with TRBJ2-4; D may be TRBD2 (5 bases). V lost 5 bases and J lost 15, with 23 bases in between. CDR3 length equals 14 residues. Germline lookup yields CDR1 SNHLY and CDR2 FYNNEI. The CDR3 is CASSPPGELQLRYF. Here the CDR3 DNA reads TGTGCCAGCAGTCCACCCGGGGAACTACAGCTCAGGTACTTC.

This clonotype was counted only a few times. The rearrangement links TRBV10-3 to TRBJ2-4; D is possibly TRBD1 or TRBD2 (5 bases each). Near its end, the DNA agrees better with TRBJ2-7, so the J call may be wrong. Germline CDR1 reads ENHRY; CDR2 reads SYGVKD. CDR3 length: 13 amino acids. CDR3 sequence reads: CAIMGVVGYEQYF. The CDR3 nucleotides are TGTGCCATCATGGGGGTAGTGGGGTACGAGCAGTACTTC.

There are a few counts of this clonotype. The gene calls are TRBV20-1 and TRBJ2-1; D may correspond to TRBD1 or TRBD2 (5 bases each). The germline V and J ends were trimmed by 6 bases and 9 bases, with 18 bases remaining between them. CDR1 DFQATT and CDR2 SNEGSKA come from the germline V gene (reference sequence). This CDR3 spans 13 amino acids. The CDR3 is CSAPGTGGVEQFF. In DNA, the CDR3 is TGCAGTGCCCCCGGGACCGGCGGTGTTGAGCAGTTCTTC.

The rearrangement joins TRBV10-3 to TRBJ2-1; perhaps TRBD1 as D (5 bases). This CDR3 region has 12 residues. The germline V gene has CDR1 ENHRY and CDR2 SYGVKD. Trimming removed 2 bases at V and 12 bases at J, with 11 bases between. The CDR3 loop reads CAISEVARGQFF. DNA for the CDR3: TGTGCCATCAGTGAGGTCGCAAGGGGGCAGTTCTTC.